This TCR beta chain was obtained from a study of T cell responses to AZD1222 COVID-19 vaccine. Germline CDR1 is MNHEY and CDR2 is SVGEGT. Trimming stripped 2 bases from V and 2 bases from J, with 7 bases between. There are 14 residues in the CDR3. Study outcomes and limitations: White British people made up most donors, females outnumbered males, and clonal diversity was possibly underestimated.

With respect to this clone: Its target is unknown.

The assay was immunoSEQ multiplex PCR, and TCRdb's table has in-frame clones only and misses some. Of approximately 130,000 clones listed, 80% to 95% were seen once; the top ten hold roughly 1%. This material consisted of peripheral blood, taken 28 days after the second AZD1222 dose. The chain links TRBV6-2 or TRBV6-3 to TRBJ2-1; D perhaps matches TRBD1 (6 bases). The TCR comes from an adult who received the AZD1222 COVID-19 vaccine. CDR3 loop: CASSYKGAYNEQFF. The CDR3 DNA follows: TGTGCCAGCAGTTACAAGGGGGCCTACAATGAGCAGTTCTTC.